The T cell receptor (beta chain) described here comes from a study of Ad26.COV2.S vaccination and SARS-CoV-2 variants. For the study at large: Donor was assigned to the Ad26.COV2.S arm of trial COV1001. Ad26.COV2.S was injected intramuscularly once or twice, 56 days apart.

Germline V gives CDR1 SGHRS, CDR2 YFSETQ. The CDR3 extends over 14 amino acids. Trimming left V 2 bases short and J 6 bases short, with 11 bases between. This clone was picked up one time. The treatment denotes: over 15 received Ad26.COV2.S at low or high dose, single or two shots; 5 received placebo; per-sample allocation not given. Vaccine and placebo recipients were sampled on day 63 after the first injection. The shot given was an Ad26 vector that makes Wuhan-strain SARS-CoV-2 spike. The data were produced by immunoSEQ multiplex PCR, yet TCRdb's version contains in-frame clones alone and is incomplete. The data contain about 280,000 clones, approximately 87% of them singletons.

The sequence derives from a person aged 18 to 59 who received the Ad26.COV2.S COVID-19 vaccine or a placebo. The chain has TRBV5-1 and TRBJ2-2; no definite D call. The material was peripheral blood, obtained in a trial of Ad26.COV2.S vaccine versus placebo. DNA for the CDR3: TGCGCCAGCAGCTTCCGGGCCGGCGCCGGGGAGCTGTTTTTT. It codes for CASSFRAGAGELFF.